What follows describes a single T cell receptor beta chain. This entry is derived from a study of blood T cell repertoires in COVID-19. Whole-study context: Samples of COVID-19 (acute and convalescent) were obtained from the United States, Italy and Spain. In each case, the material was cDNA or gDNA derived from T cells, B-cell-depleted T cells, or PBMCs.

Under the authors' procedure: Scientists estimated how many nucleated cells there were by amplifying reference gene primers. Measured with immunoSEQ multiplex PCR; TCRdb has only the in-frame clones, and not every one. The DNA gave D and trimming, while V, J and clone size come from that table. The profile covers some 88,000 clones, with roughly 80% appearing a single time and approximately 24% taken by the ten largest. The receptor comes from a human donor in a cohort sampled during active COVID-19. The specimen was peripheral blood.

CDR3: CASSLTSSYNEQFF. CDR3 DNA sequence: TGCGCCAGCAGCTTGACTAGCTCCTACAATGAGCAGTTCTTC. The chain employs TRBV5-1 and TRBJ2-1, with D possibly TRBD2 on 5 matching bases. Germline V gives CDR1 SGHRS, CDR2 YFSETQ. This CDR3 has 14 amino acids. The V end lost 1 base, the J end lost 0 bases, and 5 bases lay between the germline ends.